What follows is one T cell receptor beta chain and its context. Its antigen remains unknown. The sample originates from a study of cytomegalovirus exposure and HLA in healthy donors. Regarding the study as a whole: Later, TCR association rates were found to vary by HLA locus, highest for DRB1 and lowest for HLA-C.

The PCR contained 60 Vbeta and 13 Jbeta primers. Sequenced by immunoSEQ multiplex PCR; TCRdb stores in-frame clones only, minus some. This listing includes about 79,000 clones. The TCR was taken from a man aged 25 to 40 in good health and CMV-seronegative. Sequencing input: PBMCs.

CDR3 nucleotide sequence: TGCAGTGCTGCGGGACTAGGGGAGCAGTACTTC. Translating it yields CSAAGLGEQYF. The chain couples TRBV20-1 to TRBJ2-7; TRBD2 aligns across 8 bases. Germline V gene lookup returns CDR1 DFQATT and CDR2 SNEGSKA (reference sequence). CDR3 size: 11 residues. The V and J ends lost 5 bases and 7 bases, in that order; junction bases with no gene match: 4.